The TCR beta chain under discussion was sequenced for a study of T cells in tuberculosis. The CDR3 is 15 amino acids. Per germline, CDR1 LNHDA and CDR2 SQIVND (reference sequence). Losses at the gene ends were 5 bases for V and 4 bases for J; bases not matched to a gene: 9. Generated by immunoSEQ multiplex PCR, the TCRdb table keeps only in-frame clones and is missing some. The table shows tens of thousands of clones, with less than 95% occurring only once. This TCR was recovered from a donor aged 10-29 years with latent tuberculosis or without tuberculosis infection. The source material was PBMCs. J is TRBJ2-3 and V is TRBV19; 7 bases line up with TRBD2. The CDR3 DNA sequence: TGTGCCAGTAGTGATCCCCAGCGGGGCGCAGATACGCAGTATTTT. Translated: CASSDPQRGADTQYF.